Below are 10 T cell receptor beta chains sequenced from a single sample in a study of blood T cell repertoires in COVID-19. Sequenced by immunoSEQ multiplex PCR; TCRdb stores in-frame clones only, minus some. The repertoire consists of approximately 70,000 clones, with 85% to 90% occurring once and the leading ten covering roughly 6.8%. The sample was peripheral blood. These receptors were obtained from a woman aged 80 or over with active COVID-19.

This clone was seen more than once but under ten times. The V and J genes are TRBV7-2 and TRBJ2-2, with TRBD1 matching 7 bases. The V segment lost 4 bases and the J segment 9 bases; nucleotides outside the gene matches: 8. Germline V lookup: CDR1 SGHTA, CDR2 FQGNSA. The CDR3 is made up of 14 amino acids. The CDR3 region is CASSSRQGVRELFF. DNA of the CDR3: TGTGCCAGCAGCTCGCGACAGGGCGTTCGGGAGCTGTTTTTT.

The rearrangement uses TRBV7-2 and TRBJ2-1, with 9 bases matching TRBD1. V lost 1 base, J lost 6 bases, and 4 bases stayed unmatched. CDR1 is SGHTA, CDR2 FQGNSA, per germline. The CDR3 contains 15 residues. The CDR3 loop is CASSLEQGALNEQFF. The CDR3 nucleotides are TGTGCCAGCAGCTTAGAACAGGGGGCTCTCAATGAGCAGTTCTTC.

J is TRBJ2-4 and V is TRBV6-2 or TRBV6-3; tentative D call: TRBD1 (5 bases). With 5 bases removed from V and 1 base from J, the gap between germline ends came to 24 bases. Germline-derived CDR1 and CDR2 are MNHEY and SVGEGT. The CDR3 contains 19 residues. The CDR3 nucleotides read TGTGCCAGCAGTACGTTTCGATCGACAGCCTTTTTGGCCAAAAACATTCAGTACTTC. Protein: CASSTFRSTAFLAKNIQYF.

V usage is TRBV18 and J usage is TRBJ2-3; no firm D call. The germline V and J ends were trimmed by 5 bases and 1 base, with 10 bases remaining between them. Germline assignment: CDR1 KGHSH and CDR2 LQKENI. This CDR3 is built from 14 residues. The CDR3 loop reads CASSWSVRTDTQYF. Written as DNA, the CDR3 is TGTGCCAGCTCATGGAGTGTCCGCACAGATACGCAGTATTTT.

The V gene is TRBV10-1, the J gene TRBJ2-1, with TRBD2 identical over 10 bases. Per the germline V gene, CDR1 is WNHNN and CDR2 is SYGVQD (reference sequence). There are 16 residues in the CDR3. V lost 6 bases and J lost 4; bases outside the gene matches: 9. This CDR3 reads CASRRGAGGNYNEQFF. The CDR3 DNA follows: TGCGCCAGCAGGAGAGGAGCGGGAGGGAATTACAATGAGCAGTTCTTC.

This clone has only one observation. The V gene is TRBV28, the J gene TRBJ2-7, with 13 bases fitting TRBD2. The trim removed 4 bases at V and 4 bases at J, leaving 16 bases unmatched. Per the germline V gene, CDR1 is MDHEN and CDR2 is SYDVKM. The CDR3 length is 19 residues. CDR3 sequence reads: CASSSTGGGTSGNRYEQYF. The CDR3 DNA sequence: TGTGCCAGCAGTTCCACAGGAGGGGGGACTAGCGGGAATCGGTACGAGCAGTACTTC.

The V call is TRBV7-2, the J call TRBJ2-7; 7 bases match TRBD2. Germline CDR1 is SGHTA and CDR2 is FQGNSA. V lost 1 base and J lost 3; bases outside the gene matches: 6. The CDR3 contains 15 residues. Here the CDR3 reads CASSLGASGLYEQYF. CDR3 coding DNA: TGTGCCAGCAGCTTAGGGGCTAGCGGACTCTACGAGCAGTACTTC.

This chain links TRBV4-3 with TRBJ2-3; D remains unclear. V shed 1 base and J shed 0 bases, with 5 bases lying between them. This CDR3 region has 14 residues. The germline CDR1 and CDR2 sequences are LGHNA and YSLEER. This CDR3 reads CASSQVYSTDTQYF. Written as DNA, the CDR3 is TGCGCCAGCAGCCAAGTCTACAGCACAGATACGCAGTATTTT.

The chain couples TRBV7-2 to TRBJ2-5; D possibly corresponds to TRBD2 (6 bases). The CDR3 runs to 14 residues. The V end was cut by 3 bases, the J end by 7 bases, with 15 bases between. Germline V lookup: CDR1 SGHTA, CDR2 FQGNSA. The CDR3 nucleotides are TGTGCCAGCAGCTTTGGCAGGGTGGGGGGGACCCAGTACTTC. Its protein product is CASSFGRVGGTQYF.

The V call is TRBV12-3 or TRBV12-4, the J call TRBJ1-4, with D possibly matching TRBD1 (6 bases). This CDR3 is built from 12 residues. Trimming pared 7 bases from V and 13 bases from J, leaving 16 bases between. The CDR3 coding sequence is TGTGCCAGCAATCTCCCGACAGGCCTACTGTTTTTT. It specifies CASNLPTGLLFF.